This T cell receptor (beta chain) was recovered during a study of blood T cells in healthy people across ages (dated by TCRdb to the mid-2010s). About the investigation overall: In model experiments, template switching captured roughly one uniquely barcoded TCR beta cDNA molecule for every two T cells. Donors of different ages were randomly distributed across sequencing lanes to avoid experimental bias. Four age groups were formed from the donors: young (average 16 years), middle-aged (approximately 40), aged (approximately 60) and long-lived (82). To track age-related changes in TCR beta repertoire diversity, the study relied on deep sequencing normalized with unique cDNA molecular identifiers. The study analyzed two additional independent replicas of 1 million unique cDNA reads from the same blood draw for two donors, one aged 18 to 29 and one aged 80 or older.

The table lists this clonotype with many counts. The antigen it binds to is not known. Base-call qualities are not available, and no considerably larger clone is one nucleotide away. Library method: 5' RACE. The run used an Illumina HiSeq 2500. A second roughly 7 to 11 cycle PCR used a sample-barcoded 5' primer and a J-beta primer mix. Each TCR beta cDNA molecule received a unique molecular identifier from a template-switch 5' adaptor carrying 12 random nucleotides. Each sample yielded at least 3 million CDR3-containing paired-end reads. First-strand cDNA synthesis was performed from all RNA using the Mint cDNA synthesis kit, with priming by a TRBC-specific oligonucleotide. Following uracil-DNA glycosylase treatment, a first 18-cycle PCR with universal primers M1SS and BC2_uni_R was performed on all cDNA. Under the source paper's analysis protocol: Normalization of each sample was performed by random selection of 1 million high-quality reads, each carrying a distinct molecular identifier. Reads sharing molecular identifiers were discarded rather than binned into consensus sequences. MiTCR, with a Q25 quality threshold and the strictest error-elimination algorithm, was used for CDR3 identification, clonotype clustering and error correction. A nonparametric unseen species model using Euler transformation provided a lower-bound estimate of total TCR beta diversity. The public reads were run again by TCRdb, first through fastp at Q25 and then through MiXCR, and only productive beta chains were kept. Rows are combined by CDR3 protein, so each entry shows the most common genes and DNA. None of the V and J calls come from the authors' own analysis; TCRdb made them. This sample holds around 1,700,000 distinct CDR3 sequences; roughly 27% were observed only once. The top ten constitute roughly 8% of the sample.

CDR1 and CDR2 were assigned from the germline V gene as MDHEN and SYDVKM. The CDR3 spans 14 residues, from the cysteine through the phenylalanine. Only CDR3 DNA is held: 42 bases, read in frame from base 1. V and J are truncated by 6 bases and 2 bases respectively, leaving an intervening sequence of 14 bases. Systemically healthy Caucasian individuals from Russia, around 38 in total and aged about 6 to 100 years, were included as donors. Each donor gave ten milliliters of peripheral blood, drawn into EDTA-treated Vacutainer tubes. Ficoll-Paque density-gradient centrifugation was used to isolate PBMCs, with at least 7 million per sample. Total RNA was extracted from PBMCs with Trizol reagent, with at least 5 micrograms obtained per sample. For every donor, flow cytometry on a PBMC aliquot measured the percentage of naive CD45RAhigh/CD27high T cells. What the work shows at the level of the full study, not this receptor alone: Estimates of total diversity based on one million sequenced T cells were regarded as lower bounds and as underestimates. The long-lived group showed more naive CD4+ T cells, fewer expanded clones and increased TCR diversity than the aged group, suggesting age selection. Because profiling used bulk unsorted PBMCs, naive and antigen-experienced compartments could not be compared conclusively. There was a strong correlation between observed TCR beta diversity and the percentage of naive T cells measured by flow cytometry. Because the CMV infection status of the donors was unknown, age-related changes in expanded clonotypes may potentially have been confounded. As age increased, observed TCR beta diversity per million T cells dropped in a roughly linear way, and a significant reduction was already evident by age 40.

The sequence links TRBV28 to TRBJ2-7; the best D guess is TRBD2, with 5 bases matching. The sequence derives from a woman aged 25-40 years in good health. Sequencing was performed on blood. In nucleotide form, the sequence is TGTGCCAGCAGCAGGACGGGGTACCCCTACGAGCAGTACTTC. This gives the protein CASSRTGYPYEQYF.